This T cell receptor (beta chain) was documented in a study of T cells in Graves' hyperthyroidism and ophthalmopathy. Study outcomes and limitations: Most clonotypes that expanded in the thyroid above 0.001 also showed up in blood. By a 13 V-J model, ophthalmopathy was set apart from stable hyperthyroidism.

Of note for this clonotype: Its antigen remains unknown.

Hyperthyroidism of Graves' type that showed no ophthalmopathy progression within 18 months was stable. Amplification of TCR beta CDR3 regions used RNA as the template. The HTBI primer set was used in a first-round RT-PCR of the TCR CDR3. TCRdb reprocessed the multiplex PCR reads with MiXCR, giving one entry per CDR3 protein. The table shows roughly 300,000 distinct CDR3 sequences, with roughly a fifth occurring only once. V trimming: 6 bases; J trimming: 5 bases; junction bases outside the gene matches: 13. Looked up from germline, CDR1 is DFQATT and CDR2 is SNEGSKA (reference sequence). The CDR3 loop spans 15 amino acids.

Sequencing was performed on blood. The sequence derives from a woman between 45 and 60 years old with Graves' hyperthyroidism. This chain joins TRBV20-1 and TRBJ2-7, with 10 nucleotides matching TRBD2. The CDR3: CSATEPGLAINEQYF. The DNA of the CDR3 is TGCAGTGCCACCGAACCGGGACTAGCGATCAACGAGCAGTACTTC.